This T cell receptor beta chain was documented in a study of shared clonotypes between healthy human individuals. The protocol was immunoSEQ multiplex PCR, while the TCRdb copy is restricted to in-frame clones and leaves out a portion. Here the sample spans around 510,000 clones, about 96% being singletons. V was pared by 2 bases and J by 2 bases, with 4 bases between. The CDR3 covers 12 residues. CDR1 is SGHRS, CDR2 YFSETQ, per germline. General study results and limits: Sequencing depth was expected to influence donor clonotype sharing.

A note on this clone: Its antigen is unidentified.

The sequenced sample consisted of naive CD4+ T cells sorted from blood. Subset noted: CD45RA+ positively selected. The V and J genes are TRBV5-1 and TRBJ2-5, with D uncertain. The clonotype was recovered from a woman between 25 and 40 years old in good health. The CDR3 region is CASSFQQETQYF. CDR3 coding DNA: TGCGCCAGCAGCTTCCAACAAGAGACCCAGTACTTC.